Shown below are 27 T cell receptor beta chains from a single sample sequenced in a study of control samples from healthy donors and cancer patients. The method was immunoSEQ multiplex PCR; TCRdb's version includes in-frame clones alone and lacks a portion of them. The table lists tens of thousands of clones, approximately 85% of them singletons. Sequencing was performed on PBMCs. The source of these receptors is a woman in her sixties with head and neck cancer.

The rearrangement links TRBV19 to TRBJ2-1; D gene uncertain. V lost 6 bases, J lost 5 bases, and 5 bases lay in between. The CDR3 has 11 amino acids. Germline lookup yields CDR1 LNHDA and CDR2 SQIVND (reference sequence). This CDR3 is CASRLDNEQFF. Here the CDR3 DNA reads TGTGCCAGTAGGCTGGACAATGAGCAGTTCTTC. Variable domain in full (rest from reference TRBV19 and TRBJ2-1): DGGITQSPKYLFRKEGQNVTLSCEQNLNHDAMYWYRQDPGQGLRLIYYSQIVNDFQKGDIAEGYSVSREKKESFPLTVTSAQKNPTAFYLCASRLDNEQFFGPGTRLTVL.

The rearrangement uses TRBV2 and TRBJ2-7; possible D gene TRBD1, 6 bases. Germline V CDR1 and CDR2: SNHLY, FYNNEI. V dropped 4 bases and J dropped 5 bases, with 18 bases sitting between them. This CDR3 comprises 15 residues. The CDR3 DNA sequence: TGTGCCAGCAGTGCCGGGGCAGGGGCTGTCGACGAGCAGTACTTC. Its translation: CASSAGAGAVDEQYF.

This clone was counted a few times. The V call is TRBV24-1, the J call TRBJ2-5, with a tentative D call TRBD1 (6 bases). Germline assignment: CDR1 KGHDR and CDR2 SFDVKD. The germline V and J ends were trimmed by 0 bases and 5 bases, with 15 bases remaining between them. The CDR3 sequence is 16 residues long. The DNA of the CDR3 is TGTGCCACCAGTGATTTGACAGGGTTCGAGGGCGAGACCCAGTACTTC. This encodes CATSDLTGFEGETQYF.

The gene calls are TRBV6-5 and TRBJ1-3, with D unresolved. Trimming removed 6 bases at V and 4 bases at J, with 13 bases between. The CDR3 extends over 14 amino acids. CDR1 is MNHEY, CDR2 SVGAGI, per germline. In nucleotides, the CDR3 is TGTGCCAGCAGATCTCCCGGGAGCGGAAACACCATATATTTT. Its protein is CASRSPGSGNTIYF.

The rearrangement uses TRBV5-5 and TRBJ2-1; 8 nucleotides match TRBD2. CDR3 length: 17 residues. V was pared by 1 base and J by 0 bases, with 6 bases of the junction left unmatched. Germline CDR1 and CDR2: SGHKS and YYEKEE (reference sequence). DNA for the CDR3: TGTGCCAGCAGCTTGAACGGGGGGGAGGGCTCCTACAATGAGCAGTTCTTC. Its protein product is CASSLNGGEGSYNEQFF.

The V gene is TRBV3-1 (or the pseudogene TRBV3-2), the J gene TRBJ2-7, with TRBD2 matching over 7 bases. Germline CDR1 and CDR2: LGHDT and YNNKEL (reference sequence). With 1 base clipped from V and 6 bases from J, the junction kept 3 bases outside the gene matches. The CDR3 spans 13 residues. CDR3 coding DNA: TGTGCCAGCAGCCAAGGACTAGCCGGCGAGCAGTACTTC. This sequence encodes CASSQGLAGEQYF.

To note about this clone: A junction boundary mismatches the germline segment, possibly from a read error. The chain is built from TRBV7-7 and TRBJ2-2; TRBD2 agrees at 7 bases. CDR1 is SSHAT and CDR2 is FNYEAQ in the germline V gene (reference sequence). This CDR3 contains 14 residues. CDR3 coding DNA: TGTGCTAGCAGGGCTAGCGGGAACACCGGGGAGCTGTTTTTT. It specifies CASRASGNTGELFF.

This chain links TRBV5-1 with TRBJ2-1; 9 bases align to TRBD2. Germline CDR1 is SGHRS and CDR2 is YFSETQ. This CDR3 comprises 15 residues. V gave up 1 base and J gave up 5 bases; unmatched junction bases: 4. The CDR3 coding sequence is TGCGCCAGCAGCTTGTTAGCGGGGGCCAACAATGAGCAGTTCTTC. This encodes CASSLLAGANNEQFF.

V is TRBV6-5 and J is TRBJ2-1; D is undetermined. Trimming took 6 bases from V and 4 from J, leaving 10 bases between them. Germline CDR1 reads MNHEY; CDR2 reads SVGAGI. The CDR3 sequence is 13 residues long. The chain's CDR3 is CASRPQEYNEQFF. CDR3 DNA sequence: TGTGCCAGCAGACCGCAGGAGTACAATGAGCAGTTCTTC.

V is TRBV6-2 or TRBV6-3 and J is TRBJ2-7; 7 bases map to TRBD1. J gave up 3 bases and V 2 bases, and 4 bases lay outside the gene matches. The length of the CDR3 is 14 residues. Germline CDR1 reads MNHEY; CDR2 reads SVGEGT. The CDR3 sequence is CASSYGQVGYEQYF. CDR3 sequence (DNA): TGTGCCAGCAGTTACGGACAGGTTGGCTACGAGCAGTACTTC.

This chain joins TRBV5-6 and TRBJ1-1; 9 bases line up with TRBD1. CDR1 and CDR2 from the germline V gene are SGHDT and YYEEEE. The CDR3 has 15 residues. After removal of 7 bases from V and 5 bases from J, the junction contained 12 bases not matched to a gene. CDR3 sequence reads: CASGLQGAHGTEAFF. CDR3 DNA: TGTGCCAGCGGGTTACAGGGGGCCCACGGGACTGAAGCTTTCTTT. The entire variable domain, with the rest obtained from reference TRBV5-6 and TRBJ1-1, is as follows: DAGVTQSPTHLIKTRGQQVTLRCSPKSGHDTVSWYQQALGQGPQFIFQYYEEEERQRGNFPDRFSGHQFPNYSSELNVNALLLGDSALYLCASGLQGAHGTEAFFGQGTRLTVV.

DNA for the CDR3: TGTGCCAGCAGCCAAGGAGATTACGGAAAGTACAATGAGCAGTTCTTC. This gives the protein CASSQGDYGKYNEQFF. The chain is built from TRBV16 and TRBJ2-1; D call uncertain. This CDR3 contains 16 residues. V was cut by 2 bases and J by 4 bases, with 15 bases left in between. The germline V gene encodes CDR1 KGHSY and CDR2 FQNENV.

The J gene is TRBJ2-7, the V gene TRBV4-1, with 7 bases fitting TRBD1. Trimming at V came to 5 bases and at J to 3 bases, leaving 7 bases not matched to a gene. The CDR3 totals 14 residues. CDR1 is MGHRA, CDR2 YSYEKL, per germline. The CDR3 protein is CASSFRQGFYEQYF. CDR3 DNA: TGCGCCAGCAGCTTCCGACAGGGTTTCTACGAGCAGTACTTC.

CDR3 bases: TGTGCCAGCAGCTTGTCGGGACAGGGGGCATACGAGCAGTACTTC. Its translation is CASSLSGQGAYEQYF. The rearrangement uses TRBV7-2 and TRBJ2-7, with 12 bases fitting TRBD1. Germline V gene lookup returns CDR1 SGHTA and CDR2 FQGNSA. The CDR3 covers 15 residues. The V gene end was trimmed by 3 bases and the J gene end by 4 bases; junction bases not matched to a gene: 4.

The chain couples TRBV2 to TRBJ1-1; 7 bases map to TRBD1. V was pared by 4 bases and J by 1 base, with 3 bases of the junction left unmatched. CDR3 length: 14 residues. The germline V gene encodes CDR1 SNHLY and CDR2 FYNNEI. The CDR3 DNA is TGTGCCAGCAGTGGCAGACAGGGGAACACTGAAGCTTTCTTT. Encoded protein: CASSGRQGNTEAFF.

This chain uses TRBV19 with TRBJ2-7; D possibly corresponds to TRBD1 (5 bases). V lost 5 bases, J lost 0 bases, and 17 bases lay in between. This CDR3 spans 16 amino acids. CDR1 is LNHDA and CDR2 is SQIVND in the germline V gene (reference sequence). The CDR3 DNA reads TGTGCCAGTAGTTCCTCAGACAGCCATCTCTCCTACGAGCAGTACTTC. This encodes CASSSSDSHLSYEQYF.

The chain employs TRBV28 and TRBJ2-1; 9 bases match TRBD2. The CDR3 totals 12 residues. The germline V gene encodes CDR1 MDHEN and CDR2 SYDVKM. V lost 4 bases and J lost 13; bases outside the gene matches: 5. In nucleotides, the CDR3 is TGTGCCAGCAGTTCGGAGCGGGAGGAACAGTTCTTC. Protein product: CASSSEREEQFF.

The V gene is TRBV6-2 or TRBV6-3, the J gene TRBJ2-1; a weak D match, TRBD2 (5 bases). Germline CDR1 MNHEY, CDR2 SVGEGT. The V gene lost 4 bases and the J gene lost 10 bases, with 14 bases spanning the gap. This CDR3 contains 13 residues. The CDR3, as DNA: TGTGCCAGCAGTTCCCCAGCCCAGCGGGAGCAGTTCTTC. Its protein product is CASSSPAQREQFF.

In its sample, this clone was seen once. J is TRBJ1-2 and V is TRBV9; D call uncertain. The CDR3 is 14 amino acids. Looked up from germline, CDR1 is SGDLS and CDR2 is YYNGEE. Trimming shortened V by 0 bases and J by 7 bases, and 13 bases separated the two germline ends. The CDR3 loop is CASSVAGRVSGYTF. The CDR3 DNA is TGTGCCAGCAGCGTAGCGGGCCGGGTGAGTGGCTACACCTTC.

This clone was recorded a few times. The chain has TRBV7-8 and TRBJ1-6; D possibly corresponds to TRBD1 (5 bases). Germline loops: CDR1 SGHVS, CDR2 FQNEAQ. V dropped 5 bases and J dropped 6 bases, with 11 bases sitting between them. The CDR3 spans 14 residues. CDR3 sequence reads: CASSATRGNSPLHF. CDR3 coding DNA: TGTGCCAGCAGCGCCACAAGGGGTAATTCACCCCTCCACTTT.

The chain recombines TRBV5-1 with TRBJ2-3, with TRBD2 matching 12 bases. This CDR3 is 18 amino acids long. J lost 0 bases, V lost 2 bases, and 7 bases had no gene match. Germline V gene lookup returns CDR1 SGHRS and CDR2 YFSETQ. The CDR3 nucleotides are TGCGCCAGCAGCTTACCTAGCGGGAGGGCCTCTAGCACAGATACGCAGTATTTT. It translates to CASSLPSGRASSTDTQYF.

This clone was picked up one time. This chain uses TRBV6-6 with TRBJ1-2; possibly TRBD1 for D (5 bases). The CDR3 is 14 amino acids. Germline CDR1 MNHNY, CDR2 SVGAGI (reference sequence). The ends were cut back, 5 bases at V and 2 bases at J, with 12 bases in the middle. CDR3 region: CASSRQTLNYGYTF. The CDR3 nucleotides read TGTGCCAGCAGTCGACAGACCCTGAACTATGGCTACACCTTC.

The rearrangement uses TRBV3-1 (or the pseudogene TRBV3-2) and TRBJ2-2, with 8 bases matching TRBD1. The trim removed 6 bases at V and 7 bases at J, leaving 4 bases unmatched. The CDR3 is 13 residues long. Germline V gives CDR1 LGHDT, CDR2 YNNKEL (reference sequence). This chain's CDR3 is CASRDRDVGELFF. The CDR3 DNA is TGTGCCAGCAGGGACAGGGACGTCGGGGAGCTGTTTTTT.

The rearrangement uses TRBV27 and TRBJ2-5; 10 positions match TRBD2. The length of the CDR3 is 13 residues. The trim removed 5 bases at V and 5 bases at J, leaving 2 bases unmatched. In germline, CDR1 is MNHEY, CDR2 SMNVEV (reference sequence). The CDR3 loop is CASSRSGGETQYF. The DNA of the CDR3 is TGTGCCAGCAGTCGTAGCGGGGGGGAGACCCAGTACTTC.

The count of this clone is one. The V and J genes are TRBV4-2 and TRBJ2-3; D may be TRBD2 (5 bases). Germline CDR1 reads LGHNA; CDR2 reads YNFKEQ. This CDR3 has 14 amino acids. V lost 3 bases and J 2 bases, leaving 9 bases between the germline ends. The CDR3 sequence is CASSQTGITDTQYF. DNA for the CDR3: TGTGCCAGCAGCCAGACCGGGATCACAGATACGCAGTATTTT.

This clone turned up a few times. V and J are TRBV5-6 and TRBJ2-5; 9 positions match TRBD1. V lost 7 bases to trimming and J lost 4 bases; unmatched junction nucleotides: 8. Germline lookup yields CDR1 SGHDT and CDR2 YYEEEE. The CDR3 loop spans 14 amino acids. CDR3 residues: CASSNRGRRETQYF. CDR3 DNA sequence: TGTGCCAGCTCAAACAGGGGGCGGCGAGAGACCCAGTACTTC.

This rearrangement joins TRBV4-1 to TRBJ1-1; the match to TRBD1 covers 7 bases. The CDR3 contains 15 residues. Unmatched junction bases numbered 7, after V lost 1 base and J lost 5 bases. Germline CDR1 is MGHRA and CDR2 is YSYEKL. The CDR3 DNA is TGCGCCAGCAGCCAAGGTTACAGGGGTCGAACTGAAGCTTTCTTT. It specifies CASSQGYRGRTEAFF.